The 32 T cell receptor beta chains reported below all come from one sample, sequenced in a study of shared clonotypes between healthy human individuals. Cells designated naive CD8 were CD45RO-negative and were positively selected for CCR7, with terminally differentiated effector memory CD45RA+ cells excluded. Measured with immunoSEQ multiplex PCR; TCRdb has only the in-frame clones, and not every one. The sample contains about 2 million clones, about 95% of which appear only once. The sequenced material came from naive CD8+ T cells sorted from blood. These receptors all come from a young man in good health.

The chain recombines TRBV11-2 with TRBJ2-1, with 9 positions matching TRBD2. This CDR3 is built from 16 residues. CDR1 SGHAT and CDR2 FQNNGV come from the germline V gene. J gave up 1 base and V 8 bases, and 9 bases lay outside the gene matches. The CDR3 sequence: CASRVLAGMSYNEQFF. The CDR3 DNA sequence: TGTGCCAGCCGCGTGCTAGCGGGAATGTCCTACAATGAGCAGTTCTTC.

The sample holds one count of this clone. The rearrangement links TRBV6-5 to TRBJ2-7; TRBD1 or TRBD2 may be the D gene (5 bases each). Looked up from germline, CDR1 is MNHEY and CDR2 is SVGAGI. This CDR3 has 14 amino acids. V lost 6 bases, J lost 7 bases, and 19 bases lay in between. The CDR3 DNA sequence: TGTGCCAGCAGCCCCTTAGATGGGGGTGGAGAGCAGTACTTC. Translation: CASSPLDGGGEQYF.

The chain carries TRBV28 and TRBJ2-2; D perhaps matches TRBD1 (5 bases). The CDR3 is 16 amino acids. Per germline, CDR1 MDHEN and CDR2 SYDVKM. Deletions cut 5 bases from V and 2 bases from J, with 15 bases between. The CDR3 protein is CASSLGREANTGELFF. The CDR3 nucleotides read TGTGCCAGCAGTCTGGGCAGGGAAGCAAACACCGGGGAGCTGTTTTTT. The full variable domain, completed using reference TRBV28 and TRBJ2-2, is DVKVTQSSRYLVKRTGEKVFLECVQDMDHENMFWYRQDPGLGLRLIYFSYDVKMKEKGDIPEGYSVSREKKERFSLILESASTNQTSMYLCASSLGREANTGELFFGEGSRLTVL.

The chain recombines TRBV6-5 with TRBJ2-2; D not resolved. From germline, CDR1 is MNHEY and CDR2 SVGAGI. This CDR3 has 14 residues. V lost 6 bases to trimming and J lost 3 bases, with 11 bases between them. CDR3 sequence: CASRTGQYTGELFF. CDR3 nucleotides: TGTGCCAGCAGGACGGGCCAATACACCGGGGAGCTGTTTTTT.

CDR3 nucleotides: TGTGCCAGCAGAGGAAAAGAGACACGGATCAATCAGCCCCAGCATTTT. It translates to CASRGKETRINQPQHF. This chain links TRBV2 with TRBJ1-5; no firm D call. Germline V gives CDR1 SNHLY, CDR2 FYNNEI. The CDR3 spans 16 residues. The V end lost 6 bases, the J end lost 3 bases, and 18 bases lay between the germline ends.

The chain recombines TRBV11-2 with TRBJ2-3, with 7 bases lining up with TRBD2. The trim removed 6 bases at V and 2 bases at J, leaving 5 bases unmatched. This CDR3 comprises 14 residues. Germline lookup yields CDR1 SGHAT and CDR2 FQNNGV. CDR3 nucleotide sequence: TGTGCCAGCAGTGACGGGAGGTACACAGATACGCAGTATTTT. It yields the protein CASSDGRYTDTQYF. Supplemented by reference TRBV11-2 and TRBJ2-3, the full variable domain reads EAGVAQSPRYKIIEKRQSVAFWCNPISGHATLYWYQQILGQGPKLLIQFQNNGVVDDSQLPKDRFSAERLKGVDSTLKIQPAKLEDSAVYLCASSDGRYTDTQYFGPGTRLTVL.

The chain has TRBV27 and TRBJ2-1; D not resolved. The CDR3 loop spans 15 amino acids. Germline CDR1 and CDR2: MNHEY and SMNVEV (reference sequence). V was trimmed by 2 bases and J by 5 bases, leaving 13 bases between them. In DNA form, the CDR3 reads TGTGCCAGCAGTTTAAGGCAGGTCCCCGACAATGAGCAGTTCTTC. It specifies CASSLRQVPDNEQFF.

For this clone: The sample holds other DNA sequences that translate to the same CDR3. The genes are TRBV9 and TRBJ1-1, with a possible D match to TRBD1 (6 bases). The CDR3 is 14 amino acids. Trimming removed 4 bases at V and 0 bases at J, with 10 bases between. CDR1 and CDR2 from the germline V gene are SGDLS and YYNGEE. CDR3 bases: TGTGCCAGCAGCCCGGGGACACTGAACACTGAAGCTTTCTTT. It encodes CASSPGTLNTEAFF.

This clone was found a few times. The V call is TRBV7-9, the J call TRBJ1-2, with no clear D. CDR1 is SEHNR and CDR2 is FQNEAQ in the germline V gene (reference sequence). V lost 5 bases and J lost 5, with 12 bases in between. The CDR3 contains 13 residues. The CDR3 sequence: CASSPDPLYGYTF. The CDR3 bases are TGTGCCAGCAGCCCGGACCCTCTGTATGGCTACACCTTC.

The rearrangement joins TRBV4-1 to TRBJ2-1, with no clear D. The ends were cut back, 1 base at V and 3 bases at J, with 13 bases in the middle. The CDR3 runs 16 residues. Per the germline V gene, CDR1 is MGHRA and CDR2 is YSYEKL. The DNA for the CDR3 is TGCGCCAGCAGCCAAGTCTTCATAGGGATCTACAATGAGCAGTTCTTC. It encodes CASSQVFIGIYNEQFF.

The chain couples TRBV4-1 to TRBJ1-1; unclear D gene. Per the germline V gene, CDR1 is MGHRA and CDR2 is YSYEKL. The CDR3 is 16 amino acids. Trimming left V 4 bases short and J 0 bases short, with 15 bases between. The CDR3 nucleotides are TGCGCCAGCAGCCTTGGAGTGGGCCTGATGAACACTGAAGCTTTCTTT. It encodes CASSLGVGLMNTEAFF.

The V call is TRBV2, the J call TRBJ2-5; D gene unclear. This CDR3 has 12 amino acids. CDR1 SNHLY and CDR2 FYNNEI come from the germline V gene. The germline V and J ends were trimmed by 6 bases and 1 base, with 6 bases remaining between them. CDR3 DNA: TGTGCCAGCAGCCAACCCCAAGAGACCCAGTACTTC. This codes for CASSQPQETQYF.

The gene calls are TRBV19 and TRBJ1-2; D call uncertain. V was cut by 10 bases and J by 8 bases, with 17 bases left in between. The CDR3 has 12 residues. Germline V CDR1 and CDR2: LNHDA, SQIVND (reference sequence). CDR3 DNA: TGTGCCACCGAGGACCCCGGCGGGGGCTACACCTTC. It translates to CATEDPGGGYTF.

The chain is built from TRBV7-9 and TRBJ2-7; D may correspond to TRBD1 or TRBD2 (5 bases each). The ends were cut back, 5 bases at V and 6 bases at J, with 17 bases in the middle. CDR1 is SEHNR, CDR2 FQNEAQ, per germline (reference sequence). The CDR3 length is 14 residues. The CDR3 here is CASSATEGPVEQYF. CDR3 nucleotide sequence: TGTGCCAGCAGCGCGACCGAGGGGCCAGTCGAGCAGTACTTC.

The chain recombines TRBV5-1 with TRBJ2-7; TRBD1 matches 10 bases. The V segment lost 3 bases and the J segment 4 bases; nucleotides outside the gene matches: 7. CDR3 length equals 15 residues. Germline V gives CDR1 SGHRS, CDR2 YFSETQ. The CDR3 DNA follows: TGCGCCAGCAGCTACTGGACAGGGGGACAGTACGAGCAGTACTTC. Amino acids: CASSYWTGGQYEQYF.

Comments on this clone: Additional DNA sequences in this sample encode the identical CDR3. The chain links TRBV4-1 to TRBJ2-5, with D uncertain. The CDR3 sequence is 13 residues long. The germline V and J ends were trimmed by 6 bases and 3 bases, with 11 bases remaining between them. The germline V gene has CDR1 MGHRA and CDR2 YSYEKL. The CDR3 DNA sequence: TGCGCCAGCAGTCTGGACGGCGAAGAGACCCAGTACTTC. Protein sequence: CASSLDGEETQYF.

This sequence joins TRBV30 and TRBJ1-4; weak D call: TRBD1 (5 bases). The CDR3 sequence is 12 residues long. The ends were cut back, 5 bases at V and 8 bases at J, with 12 bases in the middle. Per the germline V gene, CDR1 is GTSNPN and CDR2 is SVGIG (reference sequence). Written as DNA, the CDR3 is TGTGCCTGGTCGGGGGATCAGGAAAAACTGTTTTTT. This codes for CAWSGDQEKLFF.

This chain links TRBV2 with TRBJ2-7; no clear D. Germline V gene sequence: CDR1 SNHLY, CDR2 FYNNEI. This CDR3 is 12 amino acids long. V gave up 8 bases and J gave up 0 bases, with 8 bases separating them. CDR3 bases: TGTGCCAGCGACGGAACCTCCTACGAGCAGTACTTC. Residues: CASDGTSYEQYF.

The rearrangement joins TRBV11-2 to TRBJ2-2; 7 bases fit TRBD1. Germline V gene sequence: CDR1 SGHAT, CDR2 FQNNGV. The CDR3 length is 14 residues. Trimming at V came to 4 bases and at J to 9 bases, leaving 8 bases not matched to a gene. Here the CDR3 reads CASSSRDSSRELFF. DNA of the CDR3: TGTGCCAGCAGCTCACGGGACAGCTCTAGGGAGCTGTTTTTT.

The chain couples TRBV7-9 to TRBJ2-1; possible D gene TRBD2, 6 bases. Between the trimmed V and J ends, which lost 6 bases and 8 bases, there was a span of 20 bases. The CDR3 is made up of 15 amino acids. The germline gives CDR1 SEHNR, CDR2 FQNEAQ (reference sequence). This CDR3 reads CASSPGTLRAYEQFF. The DNA for the CDR3 is TGTGCCAGCAGTCCCGGGACTCTCAGGGCATATGAGCAGTTCTTC.

Worth noting for this clone: Different DNA sequences within this sample yield the same CDR3. This rearrangement joins TRBV27 to TRBJ2-7, with 8 bases identical to TRBD2. CDR3 length: 14 residues. V shed 2 bases and J 4 bases; nucleotides not matched to a gene: 4. Germline-derived CDR1 and CDR2 are MNHEY and SMNVEV (reference sequence). As DNA, the CDR3 is TGTGCCAGCAGTTTAGGGCTAGCGGGTTACGAGCAGTACTTC. It translates to CASSLGLAGYEQYF.

The chain recombines TRBV6-5 with TRBJ2-1; TRBD2 might be the D (6 bases). V shed 6 bases and J shed 4 bases, with 13 bases lying between them. This CDR3 contains 14 residues. Looked up from germline, CDR1 is MNHEY and CDR2 is SVGAGI. CDR3: CASSQRAIYNEQFF. CDR3 DNA: TGTGCCAGCAGCCAGCGGGCAATTTACAATGAGCAGTTCTTC.

This clone has a single count. The chain has TRBV9 and TRBJ1-1; 8 nucleotides align to TRBD1. J was trimmed by 6 bases and V by 0 bases; bases with no gene match: 7. In germline, CDR1 is SGDLS, CDR2 YYNGEE. There are 15 residues in the CDR3. CDR3 bases: TGTGCCAGCAGCGTAGCGGGGGCAGGGGGCTCTGAAGCTTTCTTT. Translated, it gives CASSVAGAGGSEAFF.

The chain joins TRBV30 to TRBJ1-5; no clear D. The CDR3 has 12 amino acids. Trimming left V 0 bases short and J 0 bases short, with 0 bases between. CDR1 GTSNPN and CDR2 SVGIG come from the germline V gene (reference sequence). CDR3 loop: CAWSVSNQPQHF. The CDR3, as DNA: TGTGCCTGGAGTGTTAGCAATCAGCCCCAGCATTTT.

A single count supports this clone. The CDR3 loop reads CASSSLTVSGNTIYF. As DNA, the CDR3 is TGTGCCAGCAGCTCATTGACGGTCTCTGGAAACACCATATATTTT. The chain combines TRBV11-2 with TRBJ1-3; D is undetermined. The CDR3 runs 15 residues. V lost 4 bases, J lost 0 bases, and 10 bases lay in between. Germline V CDR1 and CDR2: SGHAT, FQNNGV.

The chain couples TRBV19 to TRBJ1-5, with D hard to call. With 5 bases removed from V and 2 bases from J, the gap between germline ends came to 7 bases. The germline V gene encodes CDR1 LNHDA and CDR2 SQIVND (reference sequence). This CDR3 has 13 residues. The CDR3 region is CASSQDGNQPQHF. CDR3 sequence (DNA): TGTGCCAGTAGTCAGGACGGCAATCAGCCCCAGCATTTT.

The chain carries TRBV7-8 and TRBJ2-7; D might be TRBD1 (6 bases). This CDR3 has 15 residues. V was cut by 2 bases and J by 0 bases, with 11 bases left in between. Looked up from germline, CDR1 is SGHVS and CDR2 is FQNEAQ. The CDR3: CASSLLPDSSYEQYF. CDR3 in DNA: TGTGCCAGCAGCTTATTGCCGGACAGCTCCTACGAGCAGTACTTC.

This sequence joins TRBV10-3 and TRBJ2-7; perhaps TRBD2 as D (6 bases). Germline values: CDR1 ENHRY, CDR2 SYGVKD. The CDR3 loop spans 17 amino acids. V was shortened by 0 bases and J by 0 bases, with 15 bases between the two germline ends. The CDR3 bases are TGTGCCATCAGTGAGTCTATAGCGGTTCCGAGCTCCTACGAGCAGTACTTC. Protein: CAISESIAVPSSYEQYF.

The V and J genes are TRBV27 and TRBJ2-3, with D possibly TRBD2 on 5 matching bases. The germline gives CDR1 MNHEY, CDR2 SMNVEV (reference sequence). The CDR3 covers 13 residues. The V and J ends lost 2 bases and 6 bases respectively, with 9 bases between them. The CDR3 sequence: CASSLGGPDTQYF. The DNA for the CDR3 is TGTGCCAGCAGTTTAGGCGGGCCCGATACGCAGTATTTT.

Worth noting for this clone: Other DNA sequences within the sample encode an identical CDR3. The CDR3 nucleotides are TGTGCCAGCAGTGACGACACAGATACGCAGTATTTT. This codes for CASSDDTDTQYF. The V call is TRBV6-4, the J call TRBJ2-3; D is unclear. CDR3 length: 12 amino acids. The germline gives CDR1 MRHNA, CDR2 SNTAGT. Deletions cut 2 bases from V and 2 bases from J, with 2 bases between.

The rearrangement uses TRBV19 and TRBJ1-1; tentative D call: TRBD1 (5 bases). CDR3 size: 15 residues. Germline CDR1 is LNHDA and CDR2 is SQIVND (reference sequence). Trimming shortened V by 4 bases and J by 0 bases, and 12 bases separated the two germline ends. The CDR3 coding sequence is TGTGCCAGTAGTAATCAGGGATGGGTGAACACTGAAGCTTTCTTT. Translated: CASSNQGWVNTEAFF. The whole variable domain, remainder taken from reference TRBV19 and TRBJ1-1, is DGGITQSPKYLFRKEGQNVTLSCEQNLNHDAMYWYRQDPGQGLRLIYYSQIVNDFQKGDIAEGYSVSREKKESFPLTVTSAQKNPTAFYLCASSNQGWVNTEAFFGQGTRLTVV.

The chain links TRBV13 to TRBJ2-7; weak D call: TRBD2 (5 bases). CDR1 PRHDT and CDR2 FYEKMQ come from the germline V gene (reference sequence). The CDR3 consists of 15 residues. Trimming removed 6 bases from V and 5 bases from J, with 20 bases in between. The CDR3, as DNA: TGTGCCAGCAGTTTATGGGCCTCCGGGATCCACGAGCAGTACTTC. The encoded protein is CASSLWASGIHEQYF.